The 21 T cell receptor beta chains below all came from one sample that was sequenced in a study of T cells after yellow fever vaccination. TCRdb re-called the 5' RACE reads through MiXCR, storing one row per CDR3 protein. The data show around 340,000 distinct CDR3 sequences, with approximately 12% seen just once and roughly 3% held by the top ten. Material: CD4+ T cells sorted from PBMCs, obtained 15 days after the yellow fever booster vaccination. These receptor sequences come from a young man who received the YFV17D yellow fever vaccine.

This clonotype was recorded a few times. J is TRBJ1-3 and V is TRBV7-6; D unresolved. The CDR3 has 15 amino acids. Trimming took off 5 bases at V and 0 bases at J, with 11 bases between the two ends. Per the germline V gene, CDR1 is SGHVS and CDR2 is FNYEAQ. CDR3 residues: CASSEGSSSGNTIYF. The DNA of the CDR3 is TGTGCCAGCAGCGAGGGCTCATCCTCTGGAAACACCATATATTTT.

This chain links TRBV25-1 with TRBJ2-4; TRBD1 aligns across 8 bases. CDR3 length equals 14 residues. Per the germline V gene, CDR1 is MGHDK and CDR2 is SYGVNS. The trim removed 5 bases at V and 3 bases at J, leaving 3 bases unmatched. The CDR3 nucleotides are TGTGCCAGCAGTTTGACAGGGGACAAAAACATTCAGTACTTC. This gives the protein CASSLTGDKNIQYF. Complete variable domain (other parts from reference TRBV25-1 and TRBJ2-4): EADIYQTPRYLVIGTGKKITLECSQTMGHDKMYWYQQDPGMELHLIHYSYGVNSTEKGDLSSESTVSRIRTEHFPLTLESARPSHTSQYLCASSLTGDKNIQYFGAGTRLSVL.

V and J are TRBV20-1 and TRBJ2-1; TRBD2 aligns across 7 bases. Germline lookup yields CDR1 DFQATT and CDR2 SNEGSKA (reference sequence). The ends lost 6 bases at V and 5 bases at J; junction bases unmatched: 16. The CDR3 loop spans 16 amino acids. The CDR3 DNA is TGCAGTGCAACCACCTCGGCTAGCGGAGACAACAATGAGCAGTTCTTC. It is translated as CSATTSASGDNNEQFF.

This clonotype was observed a few times. This chain uses TRBV5-1 with TRBJ2-7, with TRBD1 matching 7 bases. The CDR3 length is 16 residues. Unmatched junction bases numbered 11, after V lost 0 bases and J lost 5 bases. The germline V gene encodes CDR1 SGHRS and CDR2 YFSETQ. This CDR3 is CASSLALAAGGDEQYF. The CDR3 bases are TGCGCCAGCAGCTTGGCCCTGGCGGCAGGGGGAGACGAGCAGTACTTC.

The chain employs TRBV1 and TRBJ1-6; the table gives TRBD1 as D, unverified against the DNA. TRBV1 is shown as a pseudogene. The CDR3 extends over 16 amino acids. This CDR3 is CTSSQRKDRSDSPLHF. DNA of the CDR3: TGCACCAGCAGCCAAAGGAAGGACAGGAGTGATTCACCCCTCCACTTT.

This chain joins TRBV6-1 and TRBJ2-2; TRBD2 agrees at 10 bases. J gave up 6 bases and V 6 bases, and 4 bases lay outside the gene matches. This CDR3 is built from 14 residues. Germline V gives CDR1 MNHNS, CDR2 SASEGT. CDR3 amino acids: CASRVLAGAGELFF. The CDR3 nucleotides are TGTGCCAGCAGGGTGCTAGCGGGGGCCGGGGAGCTGTTTTTT.

This chain connects TRBV11-2 to TRBJ2-5; a possible D gene is TRBD2 (5 bases). CDR1 and CDR2 (germline): SGHAT, FQNNGV. Trimming pared 8 bases from V and 0 bases from J, leaving 10 bases between. This CDR3 comprises 13 residues. CDR3 nucleotide sequence: TGTGCCAGCGAACGAGGGTACCAAGAGACCCAGTACTTC. This sequence encodes CASERGYQETQYF.

J is TRBJ1-1 and V is TRBV7-9, with D unresolved. This CDR3 is built from 16 residues. Germline V CDR1 and CDR2: SEHNR, FQNEAQ (reference sequence). V was trimmed by 4 bases and J by 0 bases, leaving 15 bases between them. CDR3 amino acids: CASSSKVLGLNTEAFF. As DNA, the CDR3 is TGTGCCAGCAGCTCCAAAGTTTTGGGGTTGAACACTGAAGCTTTCTTT. The full variable domain, completed using reference TRBV7-9 and TRBJ1-1, is DTGVSQNPRHKITKRGQNVTFRCDPISEHNRLYWYRQTLGQGPEFLTYFQNEAQLEKSRLLSDRFSAERPKGSFSTLEIQRTEQGDSAMYLCASSSKVLGLNTEAFFGQGTRLTVV.

The CDR3 loop is CSAYLQGTYGYTF. In nucleotides, the CDR3 is TGCAGTGCCTACCTACAGGGGACCTATGGCTACACCTTC. The chain couples TRBV20-1 to TRBJ1-2; 7 bases are shared with TRBD1. The V and J ends lost 6 bases and 4 bases, in that order; junction bases with no gene match: 8. The CDR3 is 13 residues long. Germline loops: CDR1 DFQATT, CDR2 SNEGSKA (reference sequence).

The chain uses TRBV11-2 and TRBJ2-1; no firm D call. In germline, CDR1 is SGHAT, CDR2 FQNNGV. The CDR3 has 14 amino acids. Trimming took off 0 bases at V and 9 bases at J, with 12 bases between the two ends. CDR3 coding DNA: TGTGCCAGCAGCTTAGATACGGGTCCGGGTGAGCAGTTCTTC. Encoded protein: CASSLDTGPGEQFF.

The genes are TRBV7-9 and TRBJ2-4; 8 bases fit TRBD2. V lost 5 bases, J lost 5 bases, and 11 bases stayed unmatched. This CDR3 spans 16 amino acids. CDR1 is SEHNR and CDR2 is FQNEAQ in the germline V gene (reference sequence). The CDR3 coding sequence is TGTGCCAGCAGCAAACGTAGCGGGGTGGGGCAAAACATTCAGTACTTC. It encodes CASSKRSGVGQNIQYF.

This clonotype was detected a few times. V is TRBV12-3 or TRBV12-4 and J is TRBJ2-7; TRBD1 matches 9 bases. The V and J ends lost 6 bases and 7 bases, in that order; junction bases with no gene match: 13. CDR3 length: 15 amino acids. The CDR3, as DNA: TGTGCCAGCAGCTCCCGGGACAGGGCCAGGAGGGAGCAGTACTTC. It specifies CASSSRDRARREQYF.

This clonotype came up a few times. The chain uses TRBV5-4 and TRBJ2-3; perhaps TRBD2 as D (7 bases). Trimming removed 3 bases at V and 9 bases at J, with 17 bases between. This CDR3 comprises 14 residues. CDR1 SGHNT and CDR2 YYREEE come from the germline V gene (reference sequence). CDR3 coding DNA: TGTGCCAGCAGCTCGACGGGGGGCGGGGCGACGCAGTATTTT. Amino acid sequence: CASSSTGGGATQYF.

The V and J genes are TRBV6-5 and TRBJ2-3; D ambiguous. Germline values: CDR1 MNHEY, CDR2 SVGAGI. The CDR3 has 14 amino acids. The germline V and J ends were trimmed by 4 bases and 2 bases, with 10 bases remaining between them. This CDR3 reads CASSFTTNTDTQYF. CDR3 bases: TGTGCCAGCAGTTTCACCACGAACACAGATACGCAGTATTTT.

This clonotype was picked up a small number of times. The chain employs TRBV4-1 and TRBJ2-3, with TRBD2 matching 15 bases. The CDR3 has 16 residues. Per germline, CDR1 MGHRA and CDR2 YSYEKL. V lost 4 bases and J lost 6; bases outside the gene matches: 5. The CDR3 DNA sequence: TGCGCCAGCAGCCGAGGACTAGCGGGGGGGTCCGATACGCAGTATTTT. Amino acids: CASSRGLAGGSDTQYF.

This clonotype occurred a few times. This chain joins TRBV23-1 and TRBJ2-6; D perhaps matches TRBD2 (5 bases). TRBV23-1 is marked as an open reading frame, function uncertain. This CDR3 spans 17 amino acids. Trimming stripped 3 bases from V and 0 bases from J, with 12 bases between. The CDR3 reads CASSHRGSFSGANVLTF. The CDR3 DNA reads TGCGCCAGCAGTCATCGGGGATCCTTCTCTGGGGCCAACGTCCTGACTTTC.

This clonotype was observed at least ten times. This chain links TRBV12-3 or TRBV12-4 with TRBJ2-2; D unresolved. V lost 6 bases and J 3 bases, leaving 5 bases between the germline ends. The CDR3 has 12 residues. The CDR3 loop reads CASSGDTGELFF. CDR3 nucleotides: TGTGCCAGCAGCGGAGACACCGGGGAGCTGTTTTTT.

The chain has TRBV5-1 and TRBJ2-7, with D possibly being TRBD1 (6 bases). V was clipped by 0 bases and J by 4 bases, with 14 bases between them. Germline CDR1 reads SGHRS; CDR2 reads YFSETQ. This CDR3 has 15 amino acids. The CDR3 here is CASSLVSGQTYEQYF. CDR3 in DNA: TGCGCCAGCAGCTTGGTGTCCGGACAGACATACGAGCAGTACTTC.

J is TRBJ1-3 and V is TRBV15; 7 bases match TRBD1. CDR1 is LNHNV, CDR2 YYDKDF, per germline (reference sequence). CDR3 size: 14 residues. V lost 2 bases, J lost 5 bases, and 3 bases stayed unmatched. CDR3 nucleotide sequence: TGTGCCACCAGCAGACCGGACAGGCGAAACACCATATATTTT. Translation gives CATSRPDRRNTIYF.

J is TRBJ1-2 and V is TRBV7-9; perhaps TRBD1 as D (6 bases). Trimming cost V 2 bases and J 4 bases, with 17 bases left between them. CDR3 size: 16 residues. From germline, CDR1 is SEHNR and CDR2 FQNEAQ (reference sequence). Here the CDR3 DNA reads TGTGCCAGCAGCTTACTAGACAGGACGAGGGGCTATGGCTACACCTTC. Translating it yields CASSLLDRTRGYGYTF.

This sequence joins TRBV4-2 and TRBJ2-5; 8 bases match TRBD2. Germline loops: CDR1 LGHNA, CDR2 YNFKEQ. The V segment lost 0 bases and the J segment 2 bases; nucleotides outside the gene matches: 5. The CDR3 contains 16 residues. CDR3 nucleotides: TGTGCCAGCAGCCAAGAAGGGGCGGGGGGACAAGAGACCCAGTACTTC. Translated: CASSQEGAGGQETQYF.